The source of this T cell receptor (beta chain) is a study of cytomegalovirus exposure and HLA in healthy donors. CDR1 and CDR2 from the germline V gene are SQVTM and ANQGSEA. The CDR3 consists of 13 residues. Trimming at V came to 6 bases and at J to 11 bases, leaving 15 bases not matched to a gene. A single count supports this clone. Primers included in the PCR were 60 Vbeta and 13 Jbeta primers. Some clones are missing from TCRdb's copy, which holds only in-frame ones; the method was immunoSEQ multiplex PCR. The sample contains around 120,000 clones, about 70% of which appear only once. The sequenced material came from PBMCs. This receptor was taken from a man between 45 and 60 years old in good health and CMV-seropositive. This sequence joins TRBV29-1 and TRBJ2-5; 7 positions match TRBD2. CDR3 coding DNA: TGCAGCGTAAAGAAGCGGGATCGATATGAGCAGTACTTC. Translating it yields CSVKKRDRYEQYF.